A selection of T cell receptor beta chains follows, all from one sample in a study of cytomegalovirus exposure and HLA in healthy donors. Here immunoSEQ multiplex PCR was the method, and the copy in TCRdb shows in-frame clones only, minus some. The table shows around 90,000 clones, with less than 80% occurring only once. Sequenced input: PBMCs. These receptor sequences come from a woman between 45 and 60 years old in good health and CMV-seropositive. Each CDR3 is given with its conserved first and last residue. Only some rows state a clone size, as once, few, many or a class for expanded clones.

clone size: NA; J gene: TRBJ2-5; V gene: TRBV13; CDR3 protein: CASSSSEGEQETQYF
clone size: few; J gene: TRBJ1-5; V gene: TRBV11-2; CDR3 protein: CASSLVVGEFRNQPQHF
clone size: few; J gene: TRBJ2-3; V gene: TRBV4-2; CDR3 protein: CASSQDWLAGGGTDTQYF
clone size: once; J gene: TRBJ1-1; V gene: TRBV29-1; CDR3 protein: CSVVSYLPRTGLVEAFF
clone size: once; J gene: TRBJ2-3; V gene: TRBV4-2; CDR3 protein: CASSQGGSGGTTDTQYF
clone size: few; J gene: TRBJ1-2; V gene: TRBV6-6; CDR3 protein: CASSYNRGGYGYTF
clone size: NA; J gene: TRBJ2-3; V gene: TRBV6-5; CDR3 protein: CASTLTSASTDTQYF
clone size: few; J gene: TRBJ1-6; V gene: TRBV15; CDR3 protein: CATSLQGFHSPLHF
clone size: NA; J gene: TRBJ2-5; V gene: TRBV5-1; CDR3 protein: CASSLWDRGVGETQYF
clone size: few; J gene: TRBJ1-2; V gene: TRBV7-9; CDR3 protein: CASSSLTDYGYTF
clone size: NA; J gene: TRBJ1-1; V gene: TRBV7-6; CDR3 protein: CASTLDPMNTEAFF
clone size: NA; J gene: TRBJ2-3; V gene: TRBV28; CDR3 protein: CASSSPGTYYSDTQYF
clone size: NA; J gene: TRBJ2-7; V gene: TRBV7-9; CDR3 protein: CSSSLTGINYEQYF
clone size: NA; J gene: TRBJ2-1; V gene: TRBV30; CDR3 protein: CASSGQGGEQFF
clone size: NA; J gene: TRBJ1-2; V gene: TRBV29-1; CDR3 protein: CSVGAQGYTF
clone size: NA; J gene: TRBJ1-5; V gene: TRBV6-1; CDR3 protein: CASSEQPGGLQPQHF
clone size: NA; J gene: TRBJ2-3; V gene: TRBV7-9; CDR3 protein: CASSLQGWSTDTQYF
clone size: few; J gene: TRBJ2-7; V gene: TRBV7-2; CDR3 protein: CASSLGGDYEQYF
clone size: NA; J gene: TRBJ2-1; V gene: TRBV7-3; CDR3 protein: CASSYLGQGAYDEQFF
clone size: once; J gene: TRBJ1-2; V gene: TRBV5-4; CDR3 protein: CASSTTGAGRNGYTF